Below, 2 T cell receptor beta chains from the same sample are listed, as sequenced in a study of CD8+ T cells in alopecia areata. Once RNA had been extracted, it was reverse transcribed into cDNA to act as the sequencing template. The table came from immunoSEQ multiplex PCR; TCRdb's copy has only in-frame clones and leaves some out. The data hold 200,000 to 250,000 clones, with 45% to 70% observed a single time. The sample taken for sequencing was CD8+ T cells sorted from blood. The receptors stem from a human donor in good health.

The chain recombines TRBV4-1 with TRBJ2-5; TRBD1 matches at 9 bases. CDR1 and CDR2 (germline): MGHRA, YSYEKL. The CDR3 is 16 residues long. The V and J ends lost 2 bases and 2 bases, in that order; junction bases with no gene match: 6. CDR3 sequence reads: CASSQPLTGGQETQYF. The CDR3 DNA reads TGCGCCAGCAGCCAACCGTTGACAGGGGGACAAGAGACCCAGTACTTC.

The CDR3 DNA follows: TGCGCCAGCAGCCAAGATGCTAGCGGGGGGGCCCTCAATGAGCAGTTCTTC. Amino acid sequence: CASSQDASGGALNEQFF. The chain couples TRBV4-1 to TRBJ2-1; 12 nucleotides line up with TRBD2. From germline, CDR1 is MGHRA and CDR2 YSYEKL. Trimming took 0 bases from V and 6 from J; bases not matched to a gene: 6. The CDR3 extends over 17 amino acids.